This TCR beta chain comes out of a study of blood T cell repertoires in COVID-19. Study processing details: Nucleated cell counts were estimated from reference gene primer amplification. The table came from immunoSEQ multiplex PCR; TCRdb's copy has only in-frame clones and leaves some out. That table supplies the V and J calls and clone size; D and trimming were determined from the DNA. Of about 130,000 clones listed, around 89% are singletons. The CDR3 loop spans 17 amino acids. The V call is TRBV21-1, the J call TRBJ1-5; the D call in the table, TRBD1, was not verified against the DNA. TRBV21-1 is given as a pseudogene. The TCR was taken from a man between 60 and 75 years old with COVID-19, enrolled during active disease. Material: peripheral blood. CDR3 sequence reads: CASSPKVGDSYNQPQHF. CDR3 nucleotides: TGTGCCAGCAGCCCCAAGGTAGGGGACAGCTATAATCAGCCCCAGCATTTT.